One and the same sample provided the 13 T cell receptor beta chains below, sequenced in a study of OX40 agonist ivuxolimab in advanced cancers. Only in-frame clones appear in the TCRdb table, and some are missing; sequencing was by immunoSEQ multiplex PCR. Of 25,000 to 35,000 clones in the sample, about 90% were seen once. The input for sequencing was CD4+ or CD8+ T cells sorted from blood, taken in a trial of the OX40 agonist ivuxolimab. The receptors were gathered from an adult with an advanced solid tumor such as melanoma, head and neck, liver or kidney cancer.

CDR3 in DNA: TGTGCCAGTAGCCCAGCGAGCTCCTACAATGAGCAGTTCTTC. Amino acid sequence: CASSPASSYNEQFF. V is TRBV19 and J is TRBJ2-1; unclear D gene. Germline CDR1 is LNHDA and CDR2 is SQIVND (reference sequence). V lost 6 bases, J lost 0 bases, and 9 bases lay in between. The length of the CDR3 is 14 residues.

The V and J genes are TRBV5-4 and TRBJ1-1; weak D call: TRBD1 (6 bases). V was cut by 6 bases and J by 4 bases, with 10 bases left in between. Per germline, CDR1 SGHNT and CDR2 YYREEE (reference sequence). There are 12 residues in the CDR3. CDR3 loop: CASTQGTTEAFF. The CDR3 DNA reads TGTGCCAGCACCCAGGGGACCACTGAAGCTTTCTTT.

V gene TRBV7-6 combines with J gene TRBJ1-1; no clear D gene. V was shortened by 2 bases and J by 2 bases, with 0 bases between the two germline ends. The CDR3 spans 11 residues. From germline, CDR1 is SGHVS and CDR2 FNYEAQ. CDR3 sequence reads: CASSLNTEAFF. The CDR3 DNA sequence: TGTGCCAGCAGCTTAAACACTGAAGCTTTCTTT.

This chain connects TRBV30 to TRBJ1-2, with D tentatively TRBD1 (5 bases). The germline V gene has CDR1 GTSNPN and CDR2 SVGIG (reference sequence). Trimming pared 0 bases from V and 5 bases from J, leaving 16 bases between. The CDR3 contains 15 residues. The CDR3 nucleotides read TGTGCCTGGAGTGTTTATCCAGGGCTGGGGTATGGCTACACCTTC. It yields the protein CAWSVYPGLGYGYTF. Full variable domain (outside the CDR3, taken from reference TRBV30 and TRBJ1-2): SQTIHQWPATLVQPVGSPLSLECTVEGTSNPNLYWYRQAAGRGLQLLFYSVGIGQISSEVPQNLSASRPQDRQFILSSKKLLLSDSGFYLCAWSVYPGLGYGYTFGSGTRLTVV.

This chain connects TRBV18 to TRBJ1-1, with D unresolved. This CDR3 comprises 14 residues. V was clipped by 3 bases and J by 3 bases, with 11 bases between them. The germline V gene has CDR1 KGHSH and CDR2 LQKENI. The DNA for the CDR3 is TGTGCCAGCTCACCGGCAGTCATTTACACTGAAGCTTTCTTT. It specifies CASSPAVIYTEAFF.

This chain uses TRBV5-1 with TRBJ2-4; 7 bases agree with TRBD2. CDR3 length: 16 amino acids. Trimming took 0 bases from V and 5 from J; bases not matched to a gene: 8. Germline CDR1 is SGHRS and CDR2 is YFSETQ. The chain's CDR3 is CASSLVSGGSENIQYF. The CDR3 nucleotides read TGCGCCAGCAGCTTGGTTTCCGGCGGGAGTGAAAACATTCAGTACTTC.

The chain links TRBV4-2 to TRBJ1-2, with a possible D match to TRBD1 (6 bases). CDR3 length: 17 amino acids. V gave up 7 bases and J gave up 3 bases, with 24 bases separating them. Germline V gives CDR1 LGHNA, CDR2 YNFKEQ. CDR3 DNA: TGTGCCAGCACCACAAGTATACCAGGGGATATTGACTATGGCTACACCTTC. Translation gives CASTTSIPGDIDYGYTF.

This clone was seen a few times. V usage is TRBV2 and J usage is TRBJ2-7, with D unclear. The CDR3 sequence is 14 residues long. V was cut by 3 bases and J by 0 bases, with 9 bases left in between. The germline gives CDR1 SNHLY, CDR2 FYNNEI. DNA for the CDR3: TGTGCCAGCAGTGACAGCCTAAGCTCCTACGAGCAGTACTTC. It yields the protein CASSDSLSSYEQYF. Complete variable domain (other parts from reference TRBV2 and TRBJ2-7): EPEVTQTPSHQVTQMGQEVILRCVPISNHLYFYWYRQILGQKVEFLVSFYNNEISEKSEIFDDQFSVERPDGSNFTLKIRSTKLEDSAMYFCASSDSLSSYEQYFGPGTRLTVT.

V gene TRBV11-1 combines with J gene TRBJ2-1; TRBD2 agrees at 11 bases. After removal of 5 bases from V and 3 bases from J, the junction contained 3 bases not matched to a gene. The germline V gene encodes CDR1 SGHAT and CDR2 FQDESV (reference sequence). There are 15 residues in the CDR3. The CDR3, as DNA: TGTGCCAGCAGCGTCGGGACTAGCGGCTACAATGAGCAGTTCTTC. The encoded protein is CASSVGTSGYNEQFF.

In nucleotides, the CDR3 is TGTGCCAGCAGCTCCAGACTAGCGGGAGGGCCTAGCTCCTACGAGCAGTACTTC. The encoded protein is CASSSRLAGGPSSYEQYF. The chain links TRBV13 to TRBJ2-7, with 14 bases aligning to TRBD2. Looked up from germline, CDR1 is PRHDT and CDR2 is FYEKMQ (reference sequence). Losses at the gene ends were 4 bases for V and 0 bases for J; bases not matched to a gene: 8. There are 18 residues in the CDR3.

The chain carries TRBV5-6 and TRBJ2-5; possible D gene TRBD1, 6 bases. The J call is in doubt because the DNA end fits TRBJ2-7 better. Germline V lookup: CDR1 SGHDT, CDR2 YYEEEE. The CDR3 extends over 13 amino acids. The CDR3 sequence: CASSVGHLYEQYF. For the CDR3, the DNA is TGTGCCAGCAGCGTGGGACACCTCTACGAGCAGTACTTC.

The chain is built from TRBV29-1 and TRBJ2-7; 7 nucleotides align to TRBD1. This CDR3 has 13 amino acids. Looked up from germline, CDR1 is SQVTM and CDR2 is ANQGSEA. Losses at the gene ends were 7 bases for V and 2 bases for J; bases not matched to a gene: 8. The CDR3 is CSALGQLTYEQYF. The CDR3 coding sequence is TGCAGCGCCCTGGGACAGCTCACCTACGAGCAGTACTTC.

The chain is built from TRBV29-1 and TRBJ1-1; no definite D call. The CDR3 runs 13 residues. Germline CDR1 SQVTM, CDR2 ANQGSEA. V dropped 7 bases and J dropped 3 bases, with 15 bases sitting between them. The CDR3 DNA reads TGCAGCGCGGGAGTGGATTCCGACACTGAAGCTTTCTTT. It translates to CSAGVDSDTEAFF.